Listed below are T cell receptor beta chains from one sample, sequenced in a study of blood T cell repertoires in COVID-19. Clones were sequenced by immunoSEQ multiplex PCR, and TCRdb holds only the in-frame ones, with some missing. The profile shows fewer than 200,000 clones, 84% of them singletons. Sequencing was performed on peripheral blood. These receptors all stem from a man in his forties or fifties who had recovered from COVID-19. The CDR3 runs from the conserved cysteine through the conserved F or W. D genes are given only for firm matches. Where a row states a size, it is once, few, many or the class of an expanded clone; other rows omit it.

size	V	J	D	DNA	CDR3
few	TRBV5-1	TRBJ1-2	TRBD1	TGCGCCAGCAGCGGCGGGACAGCTGGCTACACCTTC	CASSGGTAGYTF
NA	TRBV2	TRBJ1-2	NA	TGTGCCAGCAGTCAGACAGCTAACTATGGCTACACCTTC	CASSQTANYGYTF
NA	TRBV29-1	TRBJ1-3	NA	TGCAGCGTTGAAGGCCCCAGGGCTTGTGGAAACACCATATATTTT	CSVEGPRACGNTIYF
NA	TRBV4-1	TRBJ1-1	TRBD1	TGCGCCAGCAGCCTCCTAAATTGGGACAGGGGAACGGTTTTCTTT	CASSLLNWDRGTVFF
NA	TRBV25-1	TRBJ2-3	NA	TGTGCCAGCAGTGGACAGTTAGATACGCAGTATTTT	CASSGQLDTQYF
once	TRBV2	TRBJ2-1	NA	TGTGCCAGCAGTGATGCGTTTAATGAGCAGTTCTTC	CASSDAFNEQFF
NA	TRBV29-1	TRBJ2-1	NA	TGCAGCGCTCGCCGGACAGACTACAATGAGCAGTTCTTC	CSARRTDYNEQFF
NA	TRBV21-1	TRBJ1-3	NA	TGTGCCAGCAGCAAATGGAATCTGGGGGGATACCGATCTGGAAACACCATATATTTT	CASSKWNLGGYRSGNTIYF
NA	TRBV12-3/TRBV12-4	TRBJ1-2	TRBD1	TGTGCCAGCAGTTTAGGCAGGGGGTACGGCTACACCTTC	CASSLGRGYGYTF
NA	TRBV5-4	TRBJ2-2	TRBD2	TGTGCCAGCAGCTTTTGGTGGGAGGGGAACACCGGGGAGCTGTTTTTT	CASSFWWEGNTGELFF
NA	TRBV6-5	TRBJ2-3	NA	TGTGCCAGCACGTGGACTACCCGAGAAGATACGCAGTATTTT	CASTWTTREDTQYF
NA	TRBV25-1	TRBJ2-5	NA	TGTGCCAGCAGTGAATTTGGCCGAACCTTCAAAGAGACCCAGTACTTC	CASSEFGRTFKETQYF
NA	TRBV7-6	TRBJ1-4	TRBD1	TGTGCCAGCAGCTTAGCACAGGGGATTAATGAAAAACTGTTTTTT	CASSLAQGINEKLFF
NA	TRBV7-9	TRBJ2-5	NA	TGTGCCAGCAGCCGCGGACAGAGGGAGTTGACCCAGTACTTC	CASSRGQRELTQYF
NA	TRBV10-3	TRBJ2-1	NA	TGTGCCATCAGTCCTTCGCCAGGGGCGTCTGGGCATGAGCAGTTCTTC	CAISPSPGASGHEQFF
NA	TRBV6-4	TRBJ2-1	NA	TGTGCCAGCAGCCTTACGGGGAGCTCCTACAATGAGCAGTTCTTC	CASSLTGSSYNEQFF
once	TRBV28	TRBJ1-5	NA	TGTGCCAGCAGCCCGTACCCTGCGGGCGATCAGCCCCAGCATTTT	CASSPYPAGDQPQHF
NA	TRBV6-6	TRBJ1-1	NA	TGTGCCAGCAACGGCGGCGGTGAGAGGAAAGCTTTCTTT	CASNGGGERKAFF
NA	TRBV9	TRBJ2-3	TRBD1	TGTGCCAGCAGCGTAGGAGGGGGCGGAGATACGCAGTATTTT	CASSVGGGGDTQYF
few	TRBV6-5	TRBJ1-4	NA	TGTGCCAGCAGTACCGCGGGTATAAAAGAAAAACTGTTTTTT	CASSTAGIKEKLFF
NA	TRBV10-3	TRBJ2-7	TRBD2	TGTGCCATCAGCCCCAGTGCCCTTAGCGGGAGGTCAATCTCCTACGAGCAGTACTTC	CAISPSALSGRSISYEQYF
NA	TRBV5-1	TRBJ2-4	TRBD2	TGCGCCAGCAGCGCAGCGGGGGGCTTAGCCAAAAACATTCAGTACTTC	CASSAAGGLAKNIQYF
NA	TRBV7-9	TRBJ1-1	NA	TGTGCCAGCAGCTTATTAGGGGCCGGAACTGAAGCTTTCTTT	CASSLLGAGTEAFF
NA	TRBV5-8	TRBJ1-2	NA	TGTGCCAGCAGCCCGAGGGCCTCTAACTATGGCTACACCTTC	CASSPRASNYGYTF
NA	TRBV14	TRBJ1-1	NA	TGTGCCAGCAGCCAAGAGGTGGGGGGCACTGAAGCTTTCTTT	CASSQEVGGTEAFF
NA	TRBV4-3	TRBJ2-4	TRBD1	TGCGCCAGCAGCCAAGAAGGGACAGCTAAGGGCATTCAGTACTTC	CASSQEGTAKGIQYF
NA	TRBV2	TRBJ2-3	TRBD2	TGTGCCAGCAAAAGACTAGCGGGGACGGGAGATACGCAGTATTTT	CASKRLAGTGDTQYF
few	TRBV2	TRBJ2-7	NA	TGTGCCAGCAGTTCCACTAGGGAGAGAGACGAGCAGTACTTC	CASSSTRERDEQYF
NA	TRBV20-1	TRBJ1-2	NA	TGCAGTGCTCCCCGGGATGGAGGCTACACCTTC	CSAPRDGGYTF
NA	TRBV28	TRBJ1-5	TRBD1	TGTGCCAGCAGCCTAGGACAGGCCCCCATTTGGCCCCAGCATTTT	CASSLGQAPIWPQHF
NA	TRBV6-6	TRBJ2-5	NA	TGTGCCAGCAGTTACCGCAGGGTTGAGACCCAGTACTTC	CASSYRRVETQYF
NA	TRBV6-5	TRBJ2-7	NA	TGTGCCAGCAGTTATGGGCAATCCTACGAGCAGTACTTC	CASSYGQSYEQYF
NA	TRBV11-3	TRBJ2-2	NA	TGTGCCAGCAGCTTAGAAATGTCTTCTTATTACACCGGGGAGCTGTTTTTT	CASSLEMSSYYTGELFF
NA	TRBV2	TRBJ2-2	TRBD2	TGTGCCAGCGGGGGGACTAGCCGAACCGGGGAGCTGTTTTTT	CASGGTSRTGELFF
NA	TRBV20-1	TRBJ1-2	NA	TGCAGTGCCAGTGGTTTAGTAGGGGCCCCTAACTATGGCTACACCTTC	CSASGLVGAPNYGYTF
once	TRBV11-1	TRBJ2-2	NA	TGTGCCAGCAGCTACCCTGCGGGGACCTACACCGGGGAGCTGTTTTTT	CASSYPAGTYTGELFF
NA	TRBV7-2	TRBJ2-5	TRBD1	TGTGCCAGCAGCTTTGGGACAGGGGGCAGGGAGACCCAGTACTTC	CASSFGTGGRETQYF
once	TRBV6-2/TRBV6-3	TRBJ1-5	NA	TGTGCCAGCAGCCCGTCGCGGGTGGTAAGTCAGCCCCAGCATTTT	CASSPSRVVSQPQHF
once	TRBV7-2	TRBJ1-1	NA	TGTGCCAGCAGCTTAGCCCTGGGCCCAGGGGTTGAAGCTTTCTTT	CASSLALGPGVEAFF
NA	TRBV28	TRBJ1-5	NA	TGTGCCAGCAACGGGGGGCAGGGTAAGGGTCAGCCCCAGCATTTT	CASNGGQGKGQPQHF
NA	TRBV30	TRBJ2-3	NA	TGTGCCTGGAGGCAGTCCACAGATACGCAGTATTTT	CAWRQSTDTQYF
NA	TRBV28	TRBJ2-7	TRBD1	TGTGCCAGCAGTTCCGGGGACAGGGTAATTGGCGAGCAGTACTTC	CASSSGDRVIGEQYF
NA	TRBV6-6	TRBJ1-1	NA	TGTGCCAGCAGCCGGAACAGAGGGCAAGCTTTCTTT	CASSRNRGQAFF
NA	TRBV3-1/TRBV3-2	TRBJ2-5	TRBD1	TGTGCCAGCAGCCAAACCCCCGGGACAGGGGGTCAAGAGACCCAGTACTTC	CASSQTPGTGGQETQYF
NA	TRBV9	TRBJ2-1	TRBD2	TGTGCCAGCAGCTCTAGCGGGGGCCCCCTCTCGGAGCAGTTCTTC	CASSSSGGPLSEQFF
NA	TRBV6-6	TRBJ1-2	NA	TGTGCCAGCAGTTACGGACTACAAGGTTCTGGCTACACCTTC	CASSYGLQGSGYTF
NA	TRBV12-3/TRBV12-4	TRBJ1-1	NA	TGTGCCAGCAGTTTATCAGGAGGCACTGAAGCTTTCTTT	CASSLSGGTEAFF
NA	TRBV3-1/TRBV3-2	TRBJ2-1	TRBD2	TGTGCCAGCAGCCAAAGCGGCCTAGCGGGTGAGCAGTTCTTC	CASSQSGLAGEQFF
NA	TRBV7-2	TRBJ2-5	TRBD2	TGTGCCAGCAGCCGTAGCGGGAGACTCCAAGAGACCCAGTACTTC	CASSRSGRLQETQYF
NA	TRBV5-6	TRBJ1-5	NA	TGTGCCAGCAGCTTCGGGGTGGGTGGCAATCAGCCCCAGCATTTT	CASSFGVGGNQPQHF
few	TRBV5-1	TRBJ2-7	TRBD1	TGCGCCAGCAGCGATCGGACAGGGCCTACCTACGAGCAGTACTTC	CASSDRTGPTYEQYF
NA	TRBV7-9	TRBJ2-1	NA	TGTGCCAGCAGTTCGGGGACCTACAATGAGCAGTTCTTC	CASSSGTYNEQFF
NA	TRBV21-1	TRBJ2-5	NA	TGTGCCAGCTCCTGCGGGGCGGGGGAGACCCAGTACTTC	CASSCGAGETQYF
NA	TRBV10-3	TRBJ2-5	NA	TGTGCCATCAGCACAGGGCTTGAAGAGACCCAGTACTTC	CAISTGLEETQYF
NA	TRBV7-8	TRBJ1-5	NA	TGTGCCAGCAGCTTCGGTATATCCCAGCCCCAGCATTTT	CASSFGISQPQHF